This TCR beta chain was obtained from a study of shared clonotypes between healthy human individuals. In the original processing: With immunoSEQ giving junction-only sequences and no quality scores, filtering differed. Data came from immunoSEQ multiplex PCR; TCRdb stores just in-frame clones and leaves some out. V and J calls and clone size are as listed in that table; D and trimming were resolved from the DNA. This table has hundreds of thousands of clones, around three quarters appearing once. Study observations and caveats: Sequencing depth was predicted to influence how clonotypes are shared among donors. The diversity represented, both genetic and in exposure history, was limited by few donors.

This clone was detected many times. Antigen specificity is unknown. The germline V gene encodes CDR1 LNHDA and CDR2 SQIVND (reference sequence). CDR3 size: 13 residues. The ends lost 2 bases at V and 8 bases at J; junction bases unmatched: 5. It was about 84 million PBMCs that unsorted samples used for genomic DNA. The chain combines TRBV19 with TRBJ1-2; TRBD1 matches 7 bases. Input material: PBMCs. The sequence derives from a woman aged 40 to 55 in good health. Some clones in this sample may be carry-over from other donors' samples. The CDR3 reads CASSIQGGGGYTF. In DNA form, the CDR3 reads TGTGCCAGTAGTATACAAGGGGGCGGCGGCTACACCTTC.